The 30 T cell receptor beta chains in this list originate from one sample, sequenced in a study of beta chain features in type 1 diabetes. The sequenced template was cDNA made from the entire isolated RNA. The table came from immunoSEQ multiplex PCR; TCRdb's copy has only in-frame clones and leaves some out. The profile covers about 620,000 clones, with around 15% appearing a single time and approximately 0.099% taken by the ten largest. Sequenced: naive CD4+ T cells from blood. Every receptor here comes from a man younger than 35 in good health.

This chain joins TRBV4-1 and TRBJ2-1; D perhaps matches TRBD1 (6 bases). This CDR3 comprises 17 residues. Per the germline V gene, CDR1 is MGHRA and CDR2 is YSYEKL. Trimming took off 0 bases at V and 1 base at J, with 13 bases between the two ends. The CDR3 nucleotides are TGCGCCAGCAGCCAAGAAGTAACAGGGCCTTCCTACAATGAGCAGTTCTTC. Encoded protein: CASSQEVTGPSYNEQFF.

The chain combines TRBV27 with TRBJ2-1; 9 bases are shared with TRBD1. Germline V lookup: CDR1 MNHEY, CDR2 SMNVEV (reference sequence). This CDR3 comprises 15 residues. J gave up 9 bases and V 5 bases, and 11 bases lay outside the gene matches. The DNA for the CDR3 is TGTGCCAGCAGTGGACGGGACAGGGTTGCCTCTGAGCAGTTCTTC. The encoded protein is CASSGRDRVASEQFF.

This clone was seen at least ten times. V and J are TRBV4-3 and TRBJ2-4; no clear D gene. The CDR3 sequence is 12 residues long. In germline, CDR1 is LGHNA, CDR2 YSLEER. The germline V and J ends were trimmed by 0 bases and 10 bases, with 7 bases remaining between them. The CDR3 DNA reads TGCGCCAGCAGCCAAGAGAACGGGATTCAGTACTTC. This translates into CASSQENGIQYF.

This clone has more than one count but fewer than ten. The J gene is TRBJ2-3, the V gene TRBV7-3; 8 nucleotides line up with TRBD2. Germline CDR1 reads SGHTA; CDR2 reads FQGTGA. CDR3 size: 14 residues. J lost 2 bases, V lost 5 bases, and 3 bases had no gene match. CDR3 sequence (DNA): TGTGCCAGCAGCATAGCGGGACCCACAGATACGCAGTATTTT. Protein sequence: CASSIAGPTDTQYF.

Remarks on this clone: The sample holds other DNA sequences that translate to the same CDR3. The J gene is TRBJ2-1, the V gene TRBV6-5; 10 bases match TRBD2. V gave up 5 bases and J gave up 6 bases; unmatched junction bases: 7. The CDR3 covers 15 residues. The germline CDR1 and CDR2 sequences are MNHEY and SVGAGI. The CDR3 region has the DNA TGTGCCAGCAGTCCAGCGGGAGGGCCTAGCAATGAGCAGTTCTTC. This encodes CASSPAGGPSNEQFF.

The chain carries TRBV30 and TRBJ1-1; 8 bases match TRBD1. The germline V gene encodes CDR1 GTSNPN and CDR2 SVGIG (reference sequence). This CDR3 is 12 amino acids long. Unmatched junction bases numbered 4, after V lost 6 bases and J lost 4 bases. The CDR3 DNA reads as TGTGCCTGCGACAGGGGTAGCACTGAAGCTTTCTTT. Translated, it gives CACDRGSTEAFF.

This clone was seen a few times. The gene calls are TRBV25-1 and TRBJ2-7; 12 nucleotides agree with TRBD2. With V trimmed by 8 bases and J by 7 bases, 15 bases remained unmatched. Per the germline V gene, CDR1 is MGHDK and CDR2 is SYGVNS. CDR3 size: 16 residues. CDR3 loop: CASGAIGLAGRTEQYF. The CDR3 DNA follows: TGTGCCAGCGGCGCGATTGGACTAGCGGGAAGGACGGAGCAGTACTTC.

The sample holds a few counts of this clone. The V and J genes are TRBV21-1 and TRBJ2-3. TRBV21-1 counts as a pseudogene. This CDR3 is 18 amino acids long. The chain's CDR3 is CASSGLNPWDPSTDTQYF. CDR3 DNA sequence: TGTGCCAGCAGCGGCTTAAATCCTTGGGATCCTAGCACAGATACGCAGTATTTT.

The chain links TRBV27 to TRBJ2-7, with 9 bases that match TRBD1. CDR1 is MNHEY, CDR2 SMNVEV, per germline (reference sequence). Trimming cost V 5 bases and J 5 bases; bases outside gene matches: 1. This CDR3 is built from 12 residues. The CDR3 region is CASSGQGNEQYF. CDR3 bases: TGTGCCAGCAGTGGACAGGGGAACGAGCAGTACTTC.

This clone has only a few counts. The CDR3 nucleotides are TGTGCCATCAGGCAAACAGCCTCGGACGAGCAGTACTTC. Residues: CAIRQTASDEQYF. The chain combines TRBV10-3 with TRBJ2-7, with D uncertain. CDR1 is ENHRY, CDR2 SYGVKD, per germline. The V end lost 6 bases, the J end lost 5 bases, and 14 bases lay between the germline ends. The CDR3 sequence is 13 residues long.

The rearrangement uses TRBV10-3 and TRBJ2-7, with D hard to call. CDR3 length: 13 amino acids. From germline, CDR1 is ENHRY and CDR2 SYGVKD. Trimming took off 5 bases at V and 2 bases at J, with 10 bases between the two ends. CDR3 protein: CAISSGRAYEQYF. In nucleotides, the CDR3 is TGTGCCATCAGTTCAGGACGAGCCTACGAGCAGTACTTC.

This sequence joins TRBV7-3 and TRBJ2-3; D tentatively fits TRBD1 or TRBD2 (5 bases each). The germline V gene encodes CDR1 SGHTA and CDR2 FQGTGA. Trimming removed 5 bases at V and 1 base at J, with 10 bases between. The length of the CDR3 is 14 residues. This CDR3 reads CASSPGTGTDTQYF. CDR3 nucleotide sequence: TGTGCCAGCAGCCCCGGGACGGGCACAGATACGCAGTATTTT.

The chain combines TRBV27 with TRBJ2-7; no clear D. CDR3 length: 17 amino acids. The V end was cut by 9 bases, the J end by 0 bases, with 24 bases between. Germline V gives CDR1 MNHEY, CDR2 SMNVEV (reference sequence). The CDR3 DNA follows: TGTGCCAGTGTCTCCGGCTATCGGTTCTCTAGCTCCTACGAGCAGTACTTC. This sequence encodes CASVSGYRFSSSYEQYF.

This clone appeared a few times. This chain links TRBV28 with TRBJ1-1, with 8 nucleotides matching TRBD1. The CDR3 totals 14 residues. Germline loops: CDR1 MDHEN, CDR2 SYDVKM. J was trimmed by 5 bases and V by 9 bases; bases with no gene match: 11. CDR3 loop: CASYLTGVWTEAFF. CDR3 DNA sequence: TGTGCCAGTTACCTGACAGGGGTTTGGACTGAAGCTTTCTTT.

In its sample, this clone was seen a few times. The rearrangement links TRBV28 to TRBJ2-7, with a tentative D call TRBD2 (6 bases). The V end was cut by 6 bases, the J end by 3 bases, with 9 bases between. The CDR3 has 12 residues. Germline V gives CDR1 MDHEN, CDR2 SYDVKM. The CDR3 bases are TGTGCCAGCAGGACGGGACTCTACGAGCAGTACTTC. Protein: CASRTGLYEQYF.

The CDR3 here is CASSLSRVGNEKLFF. The CDR3 DNA sequence: TGTGCCAGCAGCTTATCACGGGTGGGGAATGAAAAACTGTTTTTT. J is TRBJ1-4 and V is TRBV7-9; unclear D gene. The CDR3 length is 15 residues. The V end was cut by 2 bases, the J end by 5 bases, with 12 bases between. The V gene's germline CDR1 is SEHNR and CDR2 FQNEAQ (reference sequence).

The sample holds a few counts of this clone. The chain employs TRBV14 and TRBJ1-6; D uncertain. V was shortened by 8 bases and J by 0 bases, with 11 bases between the two germline ends. The germline V gene has CDR1 SGHDN and CDR2 FVKESK. The CDR3 loop spans 15 amino acids. The CDR3 protein is CASRYVDSYNSPLHF. The CDR3 region has the DNA TGTGCCAGCCGCTATGTGGACTCCTATAATTCACCCCTCCACTTT.

This sequence joins TRBV10-3 and TRBJ2-7; D unclear. V lost 6 bases and J 0 bases, leaving 3 bases between the germline ends. Germline assignment: CDR1 ENHRY and CDR2 SYGVKD. CDR3 size: 11 residues. The CDR3, as DNA: TGTGCCATCAGGGGCTCCTACGAGCAGTACTTC. Its translation: CAIRGSYEQYF.

This clone was recorded at least ten times. This specimen includes other DNA sequences encoding the same CDR3. The chain recombines TRBV14 with TRBJ2-1; D gene unclear. V lost 1 base, J lost 6 bases, and 7 bases lay in between. The CDR3 covers 13 residues. Germline CDR1 reads SGHDN; CDR2 reads FVKESK. The CDR3 nucleotides are TGTGCCAGCAGCCAAGCACGGCTCAATGAGCAGTTCTTC. Its translation is CASSQARLNEQFF.

J is TRBJ2-1 and V is TRBV11-2; 11 bases align to TRBD2. The germline CDR1 and CDR2 sequences are SGHAT and FQNNGV. Trimming at V came to 4 bases and at J to 6 bases, leaving 8 bases not matched to a gene. CDR3 size: 16 residues. The CDR3 is CASSSSSGRAGNEQFF. The CDR3, as DNA: TGTGCCAGCAGCTCAAGTAGCGGGAGGGCCGGCAATGAGCAGTTCTTC.

The chain combines TRBV6-5 with TRBJ2-7; D is uncertain. V was cut by 5 bases and J by 5 bases, with 13 bases left in between. This CDR3 has 13 amino acids. The germline CDR1 and CDR2 sequences are MNHEY and SVGAGI. The CDR3: CASSLWGKDEQYF. CDR3 sequence (DNA): TGTGCCAGCAGTCTTTGGGGTAAAGACGAGCAGTACTTC.

The V gene is TRBV7-9, the J gene TRBJ1-2; D is unclear. The length of the CDR3 is 14 residues. Trimming removed 1 base at V and 7 bases at J, with 13 bases between. The germline gives CDR1 SEHNR, CDR2 FQNEAQ (reference sequence). The CDR3 DNA reads TGTGCCAGCAGCTTAGAGGCCCTGTCCGGTGGCTACACCTTC. It is translated as CASSLEALSGGYTF.

This clone turned up a few times. This chain joins TRBV6-5 and TRBJ2-7; no reliable D call. This CDR3 region has 12 residues. Germline CDR1 is MNHEY and CDR2 is SVGAGI. V dropped 5 bases and J dropped 7 bases, with 12 bases sitting between them. The CDR3: CASSPNPREQYF. CDR3 nucleotides: TGTGCCAGCAGTCCTAACCCCCGTGAGCAGTACTTC.

This clone was found a few times. The genes are TRBV12-5 and TRBJ1-3; a possible D gene is TRBD1 (6 bases). This CDR3 has 14 residues. The germline CDR1 and CDR2 sequences are LGHNT and FRNRAP. V dropped 4 bases and J dropped 2 bases, with 9 bases sitting between them. This chain's CDR3 is CASGSGTTGNTIYF. CDR3 nucleotides: TGTGCTAGTGGTTCCGGGACAACTGGAAACACCATATATTTT.

This clone was counted a few times. This chain connects TRBV5-4 to TRBJ2-7; D is undetermined. CDR1 is SGHNT, CDR2 YYREEE, per germline (reference sequence). The CDR3 contains 18 residues. Trimming removed 6 bases at V and 3 bases at J, with 28 bases between. The CDR3 reads CASTHKPRTVGPVYEQYF. The CDR3 DNA reads as TGTGCCAGCACCCACAAACCTAGGACCGTTGGGCCCGTCTACGAGCAGTACTTC.

This clone turned up a few times. The chain employs TRBV7-9 and TRBJ1-1; D is possibly TRBD1 (5 bases). V lost 0 bases to trimming and J lost 1 base, with 12 bases between them. This CDR3 has 16 residues. The germline CDR1 and CDR2 sequences are SEHNR and FQNEAQ (reference sequence). The CDR3 region is CASSLALKGRNTEAFF. In nucleotides, the CDR3 is TGTGCCAGCAGCTTAGCGTTGAAGGGGAGGAACACTGAAGCTTTCTTT.

The CDR3 reads CASSFYREVQETQYF. The CDR3 coding sequence is TGTGCCAGCAGCTTCTATCGGGAGGTTCAAGAGACCCAGTACTTC. The chain employs TRBV7-2 and TRBJ2-5; 7 bases align to TRBD2. V lost 3 bases and J lost 2; bases outside the gene matches: 6. The CDR3 has 15 amino acids. CDR1 SGHTA and CDR2 FQGNSA come from the germline V gene.

The genes are TRBV4-3 and TRBJ2-5; TRBD2 matches at 11 bases. Germline V lookup: CDR1 LGHNA, CDR2 YSLEER. The ends lost 0 bases at V and 5 bases at J; junction bases unmatched: 8. The CDR3 has 17 amino acids. CDR3 bases: TGCGCCAGCAGCCAAGATAGTCCTAGCGGGAGGATGGAGACCCAGTACTTC. It codes for CASSQDSPSGRMETQYF.

In its sample, this clone was seen a few times. The V call is TRBV9, the J call TRBJ1-2, with TRBD1 as a possible D gene (6 bases). This CDR3 has 14 residues. The V end was cut by 0 bases, the J end by 5 bases, with 11 bases between. CDR1 is SGDLS and CDR2 is YYNGEE in the germline V gene. For the CDR3, the DNA is TGTGCCAGCAGCGTAGATGGGGGGGCATATGGCTACACCTTC. Protein: CASSVDGGAYGYTF. The full variable domain, rest sourced from reference TRBV9 and TRBJ1-2, is DSGVTQTPKHLITATGQRVTLRCSPRSGDLSVYWYQQSLDQGLQFLIQYYNGEERAKGNILERFSAQQFPDLHSELNLSSLELGDSALYFCASSVDGGAYGYTFGSGTRLTVV.

The chain combines TRBV10-3 with TRBJ1-4; 7 nucleotides align to TRBD1. Trimming took 4 bases from V and 7 from J; bases not matched to a gene: 9. The CDR3 runs 15 residues. The germline V gene encodes CDR1 ENHRY and CDR2 SYGVKD. This CDR3 reads CAISADRTRGEKLFF. DNA of the CDR3: TGTGCCATCAGTGCGGACAGGACGCGGGGTGAAAAACTGTTTTTT.